These T cell receptor beta chains were read from a single sample in a study of tissue T cells after allogeneic stem cell transplantation. Sequencing used immunoSEQ multiplex PCR; TCRdb keeps in-frame clones, though not all of them. The repertoire holds more than 450 clones, with 40% to 55% as singletons. The sample here was skin, taken at autopsy. Receptors originate from a female patient aged 35 to 69 with steroid-refractory graft-versus-host disease after an allogeneic stem cell transplant. The T cells may come from the graft donor. Each CDR3 is given with its conserved first and last residue.

cdr3_aa v_call cdr3_length j_call
CASSLGWGQPQHF TRBV7-7 13 TRBJ1-5
CASSKDSTQLQPQHF TRBV19 15 TRBJ1-5
CASSISGVKAEAFF TRBV19 14 TRBJ1-1
CASSQGQVVEKLFF TRBV18 14 TRBJ1-4
CASSSRFGRNTEAFF TRBV4-3 15 TRBJ1-1
CASRLQGAQADTQYF TRBV6-5 15 TRBJ2-3
CASSLGHYGYTF TRBV6-2/TRBV6-3 12 TRBJ1-2
CASSLAPGHTEAFF TRBV11-1 14 TRBJ1-1
CSASTGTGELFF TRBV20-1 12 TRBJ2-2
CASSQRTPGTEAFF TRBV27 14 TRBJ1-1
CASSPRREDTQYF TRBV7-3 13 TRBJ2-3
CASSPRWEAAGELFF TRBV7-2 15 TRBJ2-2
CAISGDREAFF TRBV10-3 11 TRBJ1-1
CASRQSPYGYTF TRBV25-1 12 TRBJ1-2
CASSLGQGHGSGQPQHF TRBV2 17 TRBJ1-5
CASSPDGFVVNTEAFF TRBV9 16 TRBJ1-1
CASSRDRGLLNTEAFF TRBV6-6 16 TRBJ1-1
CASREALTDTQYF TRBV11-2 13 TRBJ2-3
CASSVLATDTQYF TRBV18 13 TRBJ2-3
CASSLGPLRGYTF TRBV5-6 13 TRBJ1-2
CASENSGRNEQYF TRBV12-5 13 TRBJ2-7
CASSVRGTYGYTF TRBV27 13 TRBJ1-2
CASSSQELVWQETQYF TRBV28 16 TRBJ2-5
CASSLGAGLSYEQYF TRBV7-9 15 TRBJ2-7
CAWSVRFVQYF TRBV30 11 TRBJ2-7
CASSLWGNTGELFF TRBV11-3 14 TRBJ2-2
CASRPSEGRVKLFF TRBV6-6 14 TRBJ1-4
CASKTGQGAYEQYF TRBV6-6 14 TRBJ2-7
CASSLWTGEETQYF TRBV7-9 14 TRBJ2-5